The 13 T cell receptor beta chains presented below share a single source sample, sequenced in a study of T cell changes during pregnancy in multiple sclerosis. Data came from immunoSEQ multiplex PCR; TCRdb stores just in-frame clones and leaves some out. The sample consists of about 40,000 clones, around nine tenths of them appearing once. The sequenced sample was CD4+ T cells from peripheral blood mononuclear cells, obtained before pregnancy. The receptor set was obtained from a female donor with multiple sclerosis, enrolled in a pregnancy study.

This chain links TRBV2 with TRBJ2-1, with D possibly TRBD2 on 5 matching bases. The CDR3 length is 12 residues. The ends were cut back, 6 bases at V and 8 bases at J, with 11 bases in the middle. Germline CDR1 is SNHLY and CDR2 is FYNNEI. In nucleotides, the CDR3 is TGTGCCAGCAGACCTGAGAGGGATGAGCAGTTCTTC. Translation: CASRPERDEQFF.

The rearrangement joins TRBV7-2 to TRBJ1-1; 11 bases are a match to TRBD1. Unmatched junction bases numbered 3, after V lost 0 bases and J lost 0 bases. CDR1 and CDR2 from the germline V gene are SGHTA and FQGNSA. CDR3 size: 17 residues. CDR3 in amino acids: CASSLAGTGGLNTEAFF. In DNA form, the CDR3 reads TGTGCCAGCAGCTTAGCCGGGACAGGGGGACTGAACACTGAAGCTTTCTTT.

V gene TRBV19 combines with J gene TRBJ1-5; unclear D gene. V gave up 9 bases and J gave up 9 bases, with 15 bases separating them. The CDR3 loop spans 12 amino acids. Germline V CDR1 and CDR2: LNHDA, SQIVND (reference sequence). The CDR3: CASHHREGPQHF. The CDR3 nucleotides read TGTGCCAGCCACCATCGGGAGGGGCCCCAGCATTTT.

In this sample, this clone turned up once. The chain uses TRBV16 and TRBJ2-7; no reliable D call. Germline CDR1 reads KGHSY; CDR2 reads FQNENV. V was pared by 2 bases and J by 0 bases, with 5 bases between. The CDR3 extends over 13 amino acids. CDR3 protein: CASSQGGSYEQYF. CDR3 bases: TGTGCCAGCAGCCAAGGCGGCTCCTACGAGCAGTACTTC.

The chain recombines TRBV19 with TRBJ1-1; 7 positions agree with TRBD1. J gave up 3 bases and V 4 bases, and 5 bases lay outside the gene matches. CDR1 and CDR2 from the germline V gene are LNHDA and SQIVND (reference sequence). The CDR3 runs to 14 residues. The CDR3: CASSKQGKDTEAFF. The CDR3 DNA is TGTGCCAGTAGTAAACAGGGGAAGGACACTGAAGCTTTCTTT.

The rearrangement uses TRBV29-1 and TRBJ2-1; TRBD2 agrees at 8 bases. From germline, CDR1 is SQVTM and CDR2 ANQGSEA. The CDR3 spans 13 residues. J gave up 3 bases and V 5 bases, and 3 bases lay outside the gene matches. In DNA, the CDR3 is TGCAGCGTTCCACTAGCGGACTACAATGAGCAGTTCTTC. It encodes CSVPLADYNEQFF.

The sample holds one count of this clone. The chain is built from TRBV19 and TRBJ1-1, with D hard to call. CDR1 and CDR2 from the germline V gene are LNHDA and SQIVND (reference sequence). The CDR3 spans 14 residues. V lost 0 bases, J lost 4 bases, and 9 bases lay in between. Written as DNA, the CDR3 is TGTGCCAGTAGTATAGACACCTTGAGCACTGAAGCTTTCTTT. Its protein product is CASSIDTLSTEAFF.

The chain couples TRBV25-1 to TRBJ1-5, with D possibly TRBD1 on 5 matching bases. There are 14 residues in the CDR3. The V gene's germline CDR1 is MGHDK and CDR2 SYGVNS. V shed 6 bases and J shed 4 bases, with 13 bases lying between them. CDR3: CASRAGGENQPQHF. The CDR3 bases are TGTGCCAGCAGAGCCGGGGGGGAGAATCAGCCCCAGCATTTT. The full variable domain, its missing parts supplied by reference TRBV25-1 and TRBJ1-5, is EADIYQTPRYLVIGTGKKITLECSQTMGHDKMYWYQQDPGMELHLIHYSYGVNSTEKGDLSSESTVSRIRTEHFPLTLESARPSHTSQYLCASRAGGENQPQHFGDGTRLSIL.

This clone was observed a single time. For the CDR3, the DNA is TGTGCCAGCAGTTTCCTTAGCGGGAGAGGCTACAATGAGCAGTTCTTC. It yields the protein CASSFLSGRGYNEQFF. The V and J genes are TRBV27 and TRBJ2-1; 9 bases map to TRBD2. CDR3 length equals 16 residues. V dropped 3 bases and J dropped 3; count of bases not matched to a gene: 6. The germline V gene encodes CDR1 MNHEY and CDR2 SMNVEV (reference sequence).

V usage is TRBV28 and J usage is TRBJ1-2, with 8 bases lining up with TRBD1. The CDR3 covers 14 residues. Trimming at V came to 6 bases and at J to 2 bases, leaving 5 bases not matched to a gene. Germline CDR1 and CDR2: MDHEN and SYDVKM. The CDR3 bases are TGTGCCAGCAGCCCCAGGACAGGGAACTATGGCTACACCTTC. Translation gives CASSPRTGNYGYTF.

The rearrangement joins TRBV6-5 to TRBJ2-7; D is possibly TRBD2 (6 bases). V was pared by 5 bases and J by 4 bases, with 15 bases between. The CDR3 is 14 amino acids. CDR1 is MNHEY, CDR2 SVGAGI, per germline. CDR3 DNA sequence: TGTGCCAGCAGTCCCCAGCCGGGAGTTTACGAGCAGTACTTC. Translated, it gives CASSPQPGVYEQYF.

The chain combines TRBV5-1 with TRBJ2-2; D is unresolved. This CDR3 has 14 residues. Germline lookup yields CDR1 SGHRS and CDR2 YFSETQ. V gave up 0 bases and J gave up 4 bases, with 7 bases separating them. The CDR3 sequence is CASSLALVTGELFF. CDR3 sequence (DNA): TGCGCCAGCAGCTTGGCCCTAGTCACCGGGGAGCTGTTTTTT. The full variable domain, completed using reference TRBV5-1 and TRBJ2-2, is KAGVTQTPRYLIKTRGQQVTLSCSPISGHRSVSWYQQTPGQGLQFLFEYFSETQRNKGNFPGRFSGRQFSNSRSEMNVSTLELGDSALYLCASSLALVTGELFFGEGSRLTVL.

The chain employs TRBV7-9 and TRBJ2-7; D is possibly TRBD1 (6 bases). This CDR3 is 14 amino acids long. Between the trimmed V and J ends, which lost 5 bases and 1 base, there was a span of 12 bases. Germline V gives CDR1 SEHNR, CDR2 FQNEAQ (reference sequence). For the CDR3, the DNA is TGTGCCAGCAGCCCCCAGGGGTTGTCCTACGAGCAGTACTTC. The encoded protein is CASSPQGLSYEQYF.